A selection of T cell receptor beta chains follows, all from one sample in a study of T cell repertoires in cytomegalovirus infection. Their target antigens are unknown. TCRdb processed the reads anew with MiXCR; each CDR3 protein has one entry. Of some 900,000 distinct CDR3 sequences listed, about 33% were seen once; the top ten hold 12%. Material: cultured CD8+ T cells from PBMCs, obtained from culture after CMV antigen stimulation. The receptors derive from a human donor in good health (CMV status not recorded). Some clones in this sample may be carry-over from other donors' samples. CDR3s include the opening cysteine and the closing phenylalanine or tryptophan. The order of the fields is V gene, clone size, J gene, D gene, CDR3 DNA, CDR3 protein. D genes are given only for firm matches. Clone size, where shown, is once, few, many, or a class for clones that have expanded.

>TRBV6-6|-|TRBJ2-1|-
TGTGCCAGCAGCGAGGACCGAAGGTCGCGCTCCTACAATGAGCAGTTCTTC
CASSEDRRSRSYNEQFF
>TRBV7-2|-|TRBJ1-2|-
TGTGCCAGCAGCCCTGGCCTTGGCTACACCTTC
CASSPGLGYTF
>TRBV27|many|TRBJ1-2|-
TGTGCCAGCAGTCCCCGCGGCAATGGCTACACCTTC
CASSPRGNGYTF
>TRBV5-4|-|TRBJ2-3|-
TGTGCCAGCAGACCGGACATGGCCAGCACAGATACGCAGTATTTT
CASRPDMASTDTQYF
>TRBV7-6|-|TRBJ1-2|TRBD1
TGTGCCAGCAGCCCGGACAGGGGAAACTCTTATGGCTACACCTTC
CASSPDRGNSYGYTF
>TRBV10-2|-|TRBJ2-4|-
TGCGCCAGCAGCGAAACAAATAACATTCAGTACTTC
CASSETNNIQYF
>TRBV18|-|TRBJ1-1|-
TGTGCCAGCTCAACTGCCCAGGGGATCAGGTCATACGCTTTCTTT
CASSTAQGIRSYAFF
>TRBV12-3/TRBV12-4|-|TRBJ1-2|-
TGTGCCAGCAGCGATTCGGACAGTTATAACTATGGCTACACCTTC
CASSDSDSYNYGYTF
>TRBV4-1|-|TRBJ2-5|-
TGCGCCAGCAGCCAAGTTCCCCCCGAAGAGACCCAGTACTTC
CASSQVPPEETQYF
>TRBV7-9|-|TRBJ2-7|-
TGTGCCAGCAGTTTCTACAGTGCTGATTACGAGCAGTACTTC
CASSFYSADYEQYF
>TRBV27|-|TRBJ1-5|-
TGTGCCAGCAGTTTTACAGGGATGAATCAGCCCCAGCATTTT
CASSFTGMNQPQHF
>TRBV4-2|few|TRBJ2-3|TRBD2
TGTGCCAGCAGCCAAGACGGGGCTAGCGGGGGAATCACAGATACGCAGTATTTT
CASSQDGASGGITDTQYF
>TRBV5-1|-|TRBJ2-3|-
TGCGCCAGCAGCCCCCGGGGCCGAGGAGATACGCAGTATTTT
CASSPRGRGDTQYF
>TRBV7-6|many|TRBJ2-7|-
TGTGCCAGCAGCTCCCTGAAGGGTCCTTCTCCCTACGAGCAGTACTTC
CASSSLKGPSPYEQYF
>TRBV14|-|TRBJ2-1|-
TGTGCCAGCAGCCCCCGGGGCCCCAACAATGAGCAGTTCTTC
CASSPRGPNNEQFF
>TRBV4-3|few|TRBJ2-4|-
TGCGCCAGCAGCCAAGGGCCTGGTTCAGCCAAAAACATTCAGTACTTC
CASSQGPGSAKNIQYF
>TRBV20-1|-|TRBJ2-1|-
TGCAGTGCTAGAGGTTGGACAGTCGGCGACGAGCAGTTCTTC
CSARGWTVGDEQFF